This entry lists 23 T cell receptor beta chains sequenced from one sample in a study of OX40 agonist ivuxolimab in advanced cancers. Clones were read by immunoSEQ multiplex PCR, and TCRdb kept only the in-frame ones, dropping some. The sample holds 30,000 to 35,000 clones; about nine tenths are singletons and the top ten take less than 5%. Material: CD4+ or CD8+ T cells sorted from blood, obtained in a trial of the OX40 agonist ivuxolimab. Receptors were obtained from an adult with an advanced solid tumor such as melanoma, head and neck, liver or kidney cancer.

This chain joins TRBV2 and TRBJ2-6; TRBD1 aligns across 9 bases. Per germline, CDR1 SNHLY and CDR2 FYNNEI. V shed 11 bases, J shed 4 bases, and the junction held 12 bases outside the gene matches. The CDR3 consists of 16 residues. CDR3 region: CAATDRTGDGANVLTF. In DNA, the CDR3 is TGTGCCGCTACCGACAGGACAGGGGACGGGGCCAACGTCCTGACTTTC.

The rearrangement uses TRBV10-3 and TRBJ2-1; no reliable D call. V lost 2 bases, J lost 2 bases, and 10 bases lay in between. Per germline, CDR1 ENHRY and CDR2 SYGVKD. There are 15 residues in the CDR3. The CDR3 here is CAISETAEPYNEQFF. Here the CDR3 DNA reads TGTGCCATCAGTGAGACAGCAGAGCCCTACAATGAGCAGTTCTTC.

The chain links TRBV10-3 to TRBJ2-7; D is possibly TRBD1 (6 bases). V lost 6 bases to trimming and J lost 5 bases, with 11 bases between them. Germline CDR1 and CDR2: ENHRY and SYGVKD. There are 12 residues in the CDR3. CDR3 nucleotides: TGTGCCATCAGCGGACAGATGAACGAGCAGTACTTC. The encoded protein is CAISGQMNEQYF.

The V and J genes are TRBV6-4 and TRBJ2-7; possibly TRBD1 for D (6 bases). Germline-derived CDR1 and CDR2 are MRHNA and SNTAGT. Trimming removed 0 bases at V and 2 bases at J, with 14 bases between. The CDR3 length is 16 residues. CDR3 residues: CASSDSTGTHTYEQYF. For the CDR3, the DNA is TGTGCCAGCAGTGACTCGACCGGGACACACACCTACGAGCAGTACTTC.

This chain connects TRBV9 to TRBJ2-3; D unclear. V was pared by 0 bases and J by 0 bases, with 11 bases between. Germline-derived CDR1 and CDR2 are SGDLS and YYNGEE. This CDR3 has 16 residues. The CDR3 nucleotides are TGTGCCAGCAGCGTAGTCGCAGGCGGTAGCACAGATACGCAGTATTTT. Translated: CASSVVAGGSTDTQYF.

The count of this clone is one. This chain uses TRBV30 with TRBJ1-6, with D possibly TRBD1 on 5 matching bases. The V end lost 4 bases, the J end lost 10 bases, and 17 bases lay between the germline ends. In germline, CDR1 is GTSNPN, CDR2 SVGIG (reference sequence). CDR3 length: 14 residues. CDR3 DNA: TGTGCCTGGACCCGGGGCCCACCCGAATCACCCCTCCACTTT. It specifies CAWTRGPPESPLHF.

V is TRBV2 and J is TRBJ2-3, with 10 bases fitting TRBD1. The V segment lost 0 bases and the J segment 6 bases; nucleotides outside the gene matches: 12. The CDR3 covers 18 residues. Per germline, CDR1 SNHLY and CDR2 FYNNEI. CDR3 coding DNA: TGTGCCAGCAGTGAAGCGCTTCCAGCGACAGGGGGCTCGGATACGCAGTATTTT. Encoded protein: CASSEALPATGGSDTQYF. Together with reference TRBV2 and TRBJ2-3, the CDR3 gives the full variable domain: EPEVTQTPSHQVTQMGQEVILRCVPISNHLYFYWYRQILGQKVEFLVSFYNNEISEKSEIFDDQFSVERPDGSNFTLKIRSTKLEDSAMYFCASSEALPATGGSDTQYFGPGTRLTVL.

This chain links TRBV10-2 with TRBJ2-7, with D possibly being TRBD2 (6 bases). V shed 4 bases and J shed 7 bases, with 17 bases lying between them. Germline loops: CDR1 WSHSY, CDR2 SAAADI. The CDR3 sequence is 14 residues long. CDR3 bases: TGCGCCAGCAGTGCATTAGCGGAGTTTCGGGAGCAGTACTTC. Its protein product is CASSALAEFREQYF.

This chain joins TRBV6-1 and TRBJ1-5; TRBD1 is a possible D gene (6 bases). V was trimmed by 8 bases and J by 7 bases, leaving 18 bases between them. This CDR3 has 14 amino acids. The germline V gene encodes CDR1 MNHNS and CDR2 SASEGT. DNA of the CDR3: TGTGCCAGCCAGCAGAATACAGGGAACCAGCCCCAGCATTTT. Its protein is CASQQNTGNQPQHF.

This sequence joins TRBV18 and TRBJ2-1, with 9 bases that match TRBD1. The CDR3 totals 17 residues. Germline CDR1 is KGHSH and CDR2 is LQKENI. J gave up 3 bases and V 2 bases, and 8 bases lay outside the gene matches. CDR3 sequence (DNA): TGTGCCAGCTCACCATTACAAGGGACAGGGCTCTACAATGAGCAGTTCTTC. This gives the protein CASSPLQGTGLYNEQFF.

This clone was seen once. CDR3 amino acids: CASRPTWGGWSEAFF. The CDR3 DNA follows: TGTGCCAGCAGGCCTACATGGGGGGGGTGGTCTGAAGCTTTCTTT. V usage is TRBV28 and J usage is TRBJ1-1; TRBD1 might be the D (5 bases). Germline V gene lookup returns CDR1 MDHEN and CDR2 SYDVKM. V dropped 6 bases and J dropped 6 bases, with 20 bases sitting between them. The CDR3 is made up of 15 amino acids.

This rearrangement joins TRBV30 to TRBJ2-3; a weak D match, TRBD1 (5 bases). V was shortened by 5 bases and J by 4 bases, with 13 bases between the two germline ends. Germline assignment: CDR1 GTSNPN and CDR2 SVGIG (reference sequence). The CDR3 runs 13 residues. The CDR3 nucleotides are TGTGCCTGGGACATTTTAGGGGCAGATACGCAGTATTTT. Translation: CAWDILGADTQYF.

The count of this clone is one. CDR3 DNA sequence: TGTGCCAGCAGCTTGGAGGGCAGCCTGGCCTATGGCTACACCTTC. It codes for CASSLEGSLAYGYTF. The V and J genes are TRBV5-6 and TRBJ1-2; D gene unclear. This CDR3 has 15 amino acids. Germline assignment: CDR1 SGHDT and CDR2 YYEEEE. V was clipped by 0 bases and J by 4 bases, with 13 bases between them.

This chain uses TRBV9 with TRBJ1-2; a possible D gene is TRBD1 (5 bases). Between the trimmed V and J ends, which lost 3 bases and 4 bases, there was a span of 13 bases. Germline CDR1 SGDLS, CDR2 YYNGEE. The CDR3 runs 14 residues. The CDR3 sequence is CASSETFQGYGYTF. CDR3 sequence (DNA): TGTGCCAGCAGCGAGACTTTTCAGGGCTATGGCTACACCTTC. Drawing the rest from reference TRBV9 and TRBJ1-2, the complete variable domain is DSGVTQTPKHLITATGQRVTLRCSPRSGDLSVYWYQQSLDQGLQFLIQYYNGEERAKGNILERFSAQQFPDLHSELNLSSLELGDSALYFCASSETFQGYGYTFGSGTRLTVV.

The rearrangement uses TRBV7-9 and TRBJ2-3, with D unclear. The V and J ends lost 2 bases and 0 bases respectively, with 0 bases between them. Per the germline V gene, CDR1 is SEHNR and CDR2 is FQNEAQ (reference sequence). CDR3 size: 12 residues. The DNA of the CDR3 is TGTGCCAGCAGCTTAAGCACAGATACGCAGTATTTT. Its protein product is CASSLSTDTQYF.

The chain has TRBV19 and TRBJ2-2; TRBD2 matches 12 bases. CDR3 size: 16 residues. CDR1 and CDR2 from the germline V gene are LNHDA and SQIVND (reference sequence). J was trimmed by 2 bases and V by 4 bases; bases with no gene match: 2. CDR3 coding DNA: TGTGCCAGTAGTAAGACTAGCGGGAGTAACACCGGGGAGCTGTTTTTT. Translation: CASSKTSGSNTGELFF.

This clone was seen a single time. The chain has TRBV7-9 and TRBJ2-4, with 9 bases identical to TRBD1. With 2 bases clipped from V and 2 bases from J, the junction kept 7 bases outside the gene matches. In germline, CDR1 is SEHNR, CDR2 FQNEAQ (reference sequence). This CDR3 region has 17 residues. In DNA form, the CDR3 reads TGTGCCAGCAGCTTAAATCCGGGACAGGGCCCCAAAAACATTCAGTACTTC. The encoded protein is CASSLNPGQGPKNIQYF.

This chain links TRBV11-2 with TRBJ1-5; tentatively, D is TRBD1 (6 bases). The length of the CDR3 is 15 residues. Germline CDR1 is SGHAT and CDR2 is FQNNGV. The germline V and J ends were trimmed by 2 bases and 5 bases, with 13 bases remaining between them. CDR3 sequence: CASSLTGTPDQPQHF. Written as DNA, the CDR3 is TGTGCCAGCAGCTTAACCGGGACACCAGATCAGCCCCAGCATTTT.

This chain links TRBV7-2 with TRBJ2-7; no clear D gene. CDR3 length: 15 residues. Germline CDR1 SGHTA, CDR2 FQGNSA. V was trimmed by 0 bases and J by 3 bases, leaving 12 bases between them. In DNA form, the CDR3 reads TGTGCCAGCAGCTTAGCGTCAGCAGGATTCTACGAGCAGTACTTC. Its protein is CASSLASAGFYEQYF. The full variable domain, with the rest looked up from reference TRBV7-2 and TRBJ2-7, is GAGVSQSPSNKVTEKGKDVELRCDPISGHTALYWYRQSLGQGLEFLIYFQGNSAPDKSGLPSDRFSAERTGGSVSTLTIQRTQQEDSAVYLCASSLASAGFYEQYFGPGTRLTVT.

This rearrangement joins TRBV14 to TRBJ2-7; possible D gene TRBD1, 6 bases. The germline CDR1 and CDR2 sequences are SGHDN and FVKESK. The CDR3 has 16 residues. V was pared by 1 base and J by 1 base, with 14 bases between. The CDR3 DNA follows: TGTGCCAGCAGCCAAGTTTTGGGAAGGGGGTCCTACGAGCAGTACTTC. This gives the protein CASSQVLGRGSYEQYF.

This clone turned up a few times. This chain uses TRBV10-1 with TRBJ1-1; the D gene is possibly TRBD1 (6 bases). The CDR3 is made up of 15 amino acids. The V and J ends lost 2 bases and 3 bases respectively, with 13 bases between them. Germline V lookup: CDR1 WNHNN, CDR2 SYGVQD (reference sequence). CDR3 DNA sequence: TGCGCCAGCAGTGAGAGCGGGGGCGCGTACACTGAAGCTTTCTTT. This codes for CASSESGGAYTEAFF.

This rearrangement joins TRBV6-5 to TRBJ1-2; maybe TRBD1 (5 bases). The CDR3 is 14 residues long. The V and J ends lost 7 bases and 4 bases respectively, with 16 bases between them. Germline CDR1 reads MNHEY; CDR2 reads SVGAGI. The CDR3: CASKRTSETYGYTF. The CDR3 DNA reads as TGTGCCAGCAAACGGACAAGTGAAACCTATGGCTACACCTTC.

The chain combines TRBV11-2 with TRBJ2-2; TRBD2 matches at 9 bases. V lost 4 bases, J lost 2 bases, and 11 bases stayed unmatched. CDR1 and CDR2 (germline): SGHAT, FQNNGV. The CDR3 has 18 amino acids. The DNA for the CDR3 is TGTGCCAGCAGCTCCCAAGCCCTAGCGGGACCTAACACCGGGGAGCTGTTTTTT. This encodes CASSSQALAGPNTGELFF. Based on the CDR3 plus reference TRBV11-2 and TRBJ2-2, the full variable domain is EAGVAQSPRYKIIEKRQSVAFWCNPISGHATLYWYQQILGQGPKLLIQFQNNGVVDDSQLPKDRFSAERLKGVDSTLKIQPAKLEDSAVYLCASSSQALAGPNTGELFFGEGSRLTVL.